This is a list of T cell receptor beta chains from one sample in a study of T cell responses to AZD1222 COVID-19 vaccine. The repertoire was sequenced with immunoSEQ multiplex PCR; TCRdb's copy has only in-frame clones and lacks some. This sample has about 120,000 clones, with around 90% found just once. The specimen comprised peripheral blood, sampled 28 days after the second dose of the MenACWY control vaccine. These receptors came from an adult who received the MenACWY meningococcal vaccine as a control. Each CDR3 is given with its conserved first and last residue. A D gene is named only where the DNA matches it firmly. Size values are once, few and many counts, or a class for expanded clones, and some rows have none.

TRBV19	TRBJ2-2	.	.	CATTDLTLGVGELFF	TGTGCCACGACGGACCTTACCCTAGGTGTCGGGGAGCTGTTTTTT
TRBV4-1	TRBJ2-7	.	.	CASSQGQGGLFYEQYF	TGCGCCAGCAGCCAAGGTCAGGGAGGCCTCTTTTACGAGCAGTACTTC
TRBV6-5	TRBJ2-1	.	.	CASSYPDGHDEQFF	TGTGCCAGCAGTTATCCGGACGGCCACGATGAGCAGTTCTTC
TRBV6-5	TRBJ2-2	.	TRBD1	CASSTGGPTGELFF	TGTGCCAGCAGTACAGGGGGCCCTACCGGGGAGCTGTTTTTT
TRBV9	TRBJ2-7	.	TRBD2	CASSVAGTSGYEQYF	TGTGCCAGCAGCGTAGCTGGGACTAGCGGGTACGAGCAGTACTTC
TRBV15	TRBJ2-4	.	.	CATSRDYGTGYF	TGTGCCACCAGCAGAGATTACGGGACCGGGTACTTC
TRBV7-8	TRBJ2-7	.	.	CASSLGPGTFSYEQYF	TGTGCCAGCAGCTTGGGTCCCGGGACCTTCTCCTACGAGCAGTACTTC
TRBV5-1	TRBJ1-3	.	.	CASSPGGGARSGNTIYF	TGCGCCAGCAGCCCTGGGGGGGGCGCGAGGTCTGGAAACACCATATATTTT
TRBV2	TRBJ2-1	few	TRBD1	CASRGDSLLNEQFF	TGTGCCAGCAGGGGGGACAGTCTTTTGAATGAGCAGTTCTTC
TRBV7-8	TRBJ1-5	few	TRBD1	CASSKGQDNQPQHF	TGTGCCAGCAGCAAGGGACAGGACAATCAGCCCCAGCATTTT
TRBV19	TRBJ1-5	.	.	CASSVSWGNQPQHF	TGTGCCAGTAGTGTCAGTTGGGGCAATCAGCCCCAGCATTTT
TRBV21-1	TRBJ2-1	.	.	CASSKDRGEQFF	TGTGCCAGCAGCAAAGACAGGGGCGAGCAGTTCTTC
TRBV2	TRBJ1-6	.	TRBD1	CASRGTGNSPLHF	TGTGCCAGCAGGGGGACAGGGAATTCACCCCTCCACTTT
TRBV11-2	TRBJ2-2	.	.	CASSPGPGTTGELFF	TGTGCCAGCAGCCCCGGCCCGGGCACCACCGGGGAGCTGTTTTTT
TRBV18	TRBJ1-2	.	TRBD1	CASSPTGGYGYTF	TGTGCCAGCTCACCGACAGGGGGCTATGGCTACACCTTC
TRBV4-3	TRBJ1-1	.	TRBD1	CASSQVAGGTSRAFF	TGCGCCAGCAGCCAAGTGGCAGGGGGGACTTCTAGAGCTTTCTTT
TRBV7-6	TRBJ2-2	.	TRBD2	CASSSWTSGRGGELFF	TGTGCCAGCAGCTCCTGGACTAGCGGGAGAGGCGGGGAGCTGTTTTTT
TRBV2	TRBJ2-1	.	TRBD2	CASKGARASGSRGNEQFF	TGTGCCAGCAAGGGGGCGCGGGCTAGCGGGAGCAGGGGGAATGAGCAGTTCTTC
TRBV28	TRBJ1-6	few	TRBD1	CASSTGTGVNSPLHF	TGTGCCAGCAGTACCGGGACAGGGGTAAATTCACCCCTCCACTTT
TRBV18	TRBJ1-2	.	TRBD1	CASSVTMGTGDDGYTF	TGTGCCAGCTCGGTCACCATGGGGACAGGGGATGATGGCTACACCTTC
TRBV19	TRBJ1-3	.	.	CASSIPGSGNTIYF	TGTGCCAGTAGTATACCCGGGTCTGGAAACACCATATATTTT
TRBV5-8	TRBJ1-5	.	TRBD1	CASSLGQGFNQPQHF	TGTGCCAGCAGCTTGGGACAGGGGTTCAATCAGCCCCAGCATTTT
TRBV11-2	TRBJ1-3	.	.	CASSLARTSSGNTIYF	TGTGCCAGCAGCTTAGCCAGGACGAGCTCTGGAAACACCATATATTTT
TRBV6-4	TRBJ1-2	.	TRBD1	CASSDGTGRYGYTF	TGTGCCAGCAGTGACGGGACAGGGAGGTATGGCTACACCTTC
TRBV9	TRBJ2-3	.	.	CASSIFSSDTQYF	TGTGCCAGCAGCATCTTCAGTTCAGATACGCAGTATTTT
TRBV6-6	TRBJ1-2	.	TRBD1	CASSYSGTGSNYGYTF	TGTGCCAGCAGTTACTCCGGGACAGGATCCAACTATGGCTACACCTTC
TRBV27	TRBJ2-5	.	.	CASSSSYQRAKRETQYF	TGTGCCAGCAGTAGTAGCTACCAGCGAGCCAAAAGAGAGACCCAGTACTTC
TRBV5-1	TRBJ2-2	.	.	CASSLDRANTGELFF	TGCGCCAGCAGCCTCGACAGAGCGAACACCGGGGAGCTGTTTTTT
TRBV18	TRBJ1-1	.	.	CASSPLQVGMNTEAFF	TGTGCCAGCTCACCATTACAGGTGGGCATGAACACTGAAGCTTTCTTT
TRBV7-8	TRBJ1-2	.	.	CASSLGAGYGYTF	TGTGCCAGCAGCTTAGGCGCAGGCTATGGCTACACCTTC
TRBV10-2	TRBJ1-1	.	.	CASSEFGGTVWNTEAFF	TGCGCCAGCAGTGAGTTTGGTGGTACAGTATGGAACACTGAAGCTTTCTTT
TRBV12-5	TRBJ2-3	.	TRBD1	CASGLAGTGGTDTQYF	TGTGCTAGTGGTTTGGCCGGGACAGGGGGCACAGATACGCAGTATTTT
TRBV19	TRBJ2-1	.	TRBD1	CASSVRTGGIAYNEQFF	TGTGCCAGTAGTGTTAGGACAGGGGGCATAGCCTACAATGAGCAGTTCTTC
TRBV4-2	TRBJ2-7	.	TRBD2	CASSQDSAGSSYEQYF	TGTGCCAGCAGCCAAGATTCAGCGGGGAGCTCCTACGAGCAGTACTTC
TRBV7-6	TRBJ2-7	.	.	CASSLGRQGAYEQYF	TGTGCCAGCAGCTTAGGCCGGCAGGGCGCCTACGAGCAGTACTTC
TRBV6-4	TRBJ2-1	.	.	CASSDGRTTYNEQFF	TGTGCCAGCAGTGACGGCAGAACCACGTACAATGAGCAGTTCTTC
TRBV7-3	TRBJ2-7	.	TRBD2	CASSLSAGTPYEQYF	TGTGCCAGCAGCTTATCAGCGGGAACCCCCTACGAGCAGTACTTC
TRBV2	TRBJ2-5	once	.	CASSVFAGETQYF	TGTGCCAGCAGTGTTTTTGCAGGAGAGACCCAGTACTTC
TRBV27	TRBJ2-5	.	.	CASSLSLELQETQYF	TGTGCCAGCAGTTTATCGCTAGAGTTACAAGAGACCCAGTACTTC
TRBV29-1	TRBJ1-1	.	.	CSVEVRAGNTEAFF	TGCAGCGTTGAAGTAAGGGCAGGGAACACTGAAGCTTTCTTT
TRBV3-1/TRBV3-2	TRBJ2-7	.	.	CASSHVEESYEQYF	TGTGCCAGCAGCCATGTCGAGGAATCCTACGAGCAGTACTTC
TRBV10-1	TRBJ1-1	.	.	CASSESSGNPQAFF	TGCGCCAGCAGTGAGTCCTCGGGGAACCCCCAAGCTTTCTTT
TRBV2	TRBJ1-1	once	.	CASSVHPTAEAFF	TGTGCCAGCAGTGTTCATCCTACGGCTGAAGCTTTCTTT
TRBV9	TRBJ1-1	.	.	CASSVGSSHEAFF	TGTGCCAGCAGCGTAGGAAGTAGTCATGAAGCTTTCTTT
TRBV27	TRBJ2-7	.	.	CASSLGYGGSGSYEQYF	TGTGCCAGCAGTTTGGGGTATGGGGGCTCAGGATCCTACGAGCAGTACTTC
TRBV5-8	TRBJ1-5	.	TRBD1	CASSLGRGTDNQPQHF	TGTGCCAGCAGCTTGGGACGGGGGACAGACAATCAGCCCCAGCATTTT
TRBV24-1	TRBJ2-2	.	TRBD2	CATSDFREENTGELFF	TGTGCCACCAGTGATTTCCGGGAGGAGAACACCGGGGAGCTGTTTTTT